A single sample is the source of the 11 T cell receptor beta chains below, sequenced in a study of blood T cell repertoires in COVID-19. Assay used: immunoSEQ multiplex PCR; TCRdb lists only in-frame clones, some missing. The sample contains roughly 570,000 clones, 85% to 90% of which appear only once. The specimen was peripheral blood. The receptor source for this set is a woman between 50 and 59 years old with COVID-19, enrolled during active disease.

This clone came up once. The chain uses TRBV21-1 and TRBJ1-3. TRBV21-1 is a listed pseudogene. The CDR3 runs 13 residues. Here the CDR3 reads CASSKGCPEAIYF. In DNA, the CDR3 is TGTGCCAGCAGCAAAGGTTGCCCTGAGGCCATATATTTT.

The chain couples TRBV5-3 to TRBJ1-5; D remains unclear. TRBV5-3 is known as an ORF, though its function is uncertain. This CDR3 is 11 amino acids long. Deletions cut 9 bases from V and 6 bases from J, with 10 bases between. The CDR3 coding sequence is TGTGCCATGAGAGGTGCTCAGCCCCAGCATTTT. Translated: CAMRGAQPQHF.

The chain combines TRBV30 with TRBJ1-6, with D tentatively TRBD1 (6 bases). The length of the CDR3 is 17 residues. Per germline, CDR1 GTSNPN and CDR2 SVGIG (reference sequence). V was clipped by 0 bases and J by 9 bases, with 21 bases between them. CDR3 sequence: CAWSVRWGAGELSPLHF. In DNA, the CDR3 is TGTGCCTGGAGTGTACGATGGGGAGCAGGGGAACTTTCACCCCTCCACTTT.

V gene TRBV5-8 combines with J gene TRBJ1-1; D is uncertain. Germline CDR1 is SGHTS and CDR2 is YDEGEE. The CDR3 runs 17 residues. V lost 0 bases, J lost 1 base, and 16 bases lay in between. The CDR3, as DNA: TGTGCCAGCAGCTTGGACCCCGACTTTGACGGGAACACTGAAGCTTTCTTT. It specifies CASSLDPDFDGNTEAFF.

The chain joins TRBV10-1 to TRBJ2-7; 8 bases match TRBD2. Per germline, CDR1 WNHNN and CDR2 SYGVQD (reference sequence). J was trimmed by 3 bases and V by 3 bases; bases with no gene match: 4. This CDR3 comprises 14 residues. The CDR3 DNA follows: TGCGCCAGCAGTGACGGGGGGGGCGTCTACGAGCAGTACTTC. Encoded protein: CASSDGGGVYEQYF.

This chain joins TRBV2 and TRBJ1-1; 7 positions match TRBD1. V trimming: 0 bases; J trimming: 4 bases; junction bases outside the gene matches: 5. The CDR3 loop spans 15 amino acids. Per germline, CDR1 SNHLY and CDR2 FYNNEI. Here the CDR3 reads CASSEAHRGGTEAFF. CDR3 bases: TGTGCCAGCAGTGAAGCCCACAGGGGAGGCACTGAAGCTTTCTTT.

The CDR3 loop is CASSQDRRDGSPLHF. DNA for the CDR3: TGTGCCAGCAGCCAAGATCGCAGGGATGGTTCACCCCTCCACTTT. This sequence joins TRBV4-2 and TRBJ1-6; maybe TRBD1 (5 bases). V gave up 0 bases and J gave up 9 bases, with 12 bases separating them. CDR1 is LGHNA, CDR2 YNFKEQ, per germline. This CDR3 comprises 15 residues.

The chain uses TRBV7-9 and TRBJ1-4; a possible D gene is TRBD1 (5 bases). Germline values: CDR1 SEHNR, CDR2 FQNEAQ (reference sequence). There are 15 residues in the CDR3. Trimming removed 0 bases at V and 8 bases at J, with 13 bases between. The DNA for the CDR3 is TGTGCCAGCAGCTTAGCGCTAGGCGGGGGAGAAAAACTGTTTTTT. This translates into CASSLALGGGEKLFF.

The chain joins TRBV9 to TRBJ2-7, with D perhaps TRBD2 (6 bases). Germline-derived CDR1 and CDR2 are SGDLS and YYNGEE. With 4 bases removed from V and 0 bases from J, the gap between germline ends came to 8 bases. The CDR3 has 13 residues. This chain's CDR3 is CASSTGSSYEQYF. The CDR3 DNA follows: TGTGCCAGCAGCACCGGGAGCTCCTACGAGCAGTACTTC.

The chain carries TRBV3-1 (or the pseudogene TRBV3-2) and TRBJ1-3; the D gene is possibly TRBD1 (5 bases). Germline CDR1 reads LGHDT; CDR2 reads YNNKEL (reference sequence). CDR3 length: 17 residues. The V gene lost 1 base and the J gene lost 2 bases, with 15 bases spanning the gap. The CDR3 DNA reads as TGTGCCAGCAGCCAAGGTGTGCCAGGGATCGCTGGAAACACCATATATTTT. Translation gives CASSQGVPGIAGNTIYF.

Here the CDR3 DNA reads TGTGCCAGCTCACCTACGGACAGGAACTATGGCTACACCTTC. Amino acid sequence: CASSPTDRNYGYTF. The chain carries TRBV18 and TRBJ1-2; 7 bases line up with TRBD1. The CDR3 consists of 14 residues. J lost 2 bases, V lost 3 bases, and 3 bases had no gene match. CDR1 and CDR2 (germline): KGHSH, LQKENI.